This is a list of T cell receptor beta chains from one sample in a study of blood T cell repertoires in COVID-19. The method was immunoSEQ multiplex PCR; TCRdb's version includes in-frame clones alone and lacks a portion of them. The data show 130,000 or so clones, just over 85% seen once. Material: peripheral blood. The receptors originated from an older woman with acute or convalescent COVID-19. CDR3s include the opening cysteine and the closing phenylalanine or tryptophan. Fields, in order: CDR3 length, clone size, D gene, J gene, V gene, CDR3 protein, CDR3 DNA. D genes are given only for firm matches. Clone size, where shown, is once, few, many, or a class for clones that have expanded.

12	-	-	TRBJ2-4	TRBV2	CASRQDQGIQYF	TGTGCCAGCAGACAAGATCAGGGCATTCAGTACTTC
13	-	-	TRBJ1-5	TRBV6-5	CASSFRVNQPQHF	TGTGCCAGCTCCTTCAGGGTCAATCAGCCCCAGCATTTT
11	-	-	TRBJ1-4	TRBV30	CACRSSGKLFF	TGTGCCTGTCGCTCGTCGGGAAAACTGTTTTTT
14	-	-	TRBJ1-2	TRBV6-5	CASSRPTENYGYTF	TGTGCCAGCAGCCGTCCGACAGAGAACTATGGCTACACCTTC
14	-	-	TRBJ1-6	TRBV3-1/TRBV3-2	CASSRGPYNSPLHF	TGTGCCAGCAGCCGGGGGCCTTATAATTCACCCCTCCACTTT
11	-	-	TRBJ2-1	TRBV10-3	CAIPEGDEQFF	TGTGCCATCCCCGAGGGGGATGAGCAGTTCTTC
18	-	-	TRBJ2-7	TRBV6-1	CASSEARSIGDTFYEQYF	TGTGCCAGCAGTGAAGCGCGCTCTATCGGGGACACCTTCTACGAGCAGTACTTC
17	once	TRBD2	TRBJ2-5	TRBV7-2	CASSLGPSGATQETQYF	TGTGCCAGCAGCTTAGGCCCCAGCGGGGCCACTCAAGAGACCCAGTACTTC
12	-	-	TRBJ1-3	TRBV13	CASAGMGNTIYF	TGTGCCAGCGCAGGGATGGGAAACACCATATATTTT
13	-	-	TRBJ2-2	TRBV2	CASSEPWPGELFF	TGTGCCAGCAGTGAACCGTGGCCCGGGGAGCTGTTTTTT
15	-	TRBD1	TRBJ1-2	TRBV19	CASSPNPGTGYGYTF	TGTGCCAGTAGTCCGAACCCCGGGACAGGGTATGGCTACACCTTC
17	once	-	TRBJ2-6	TRBV28	CASSLPEGGPGANVLTF	TGTGCCAGCAGTTTACCCGAGGGGGGGCCTGGGGCCAACGTCCTGACTTTC
14	-	-	TRBJ1-1	TRBV6-5	CASTGTALNTEAFF	TGTGCCAGCACCGGAACAGCCTTGAACACTGAAGCTTTCTTT
11	-	-	TRBJ2-7	TRBV10-1	CASICRDEQYF	TGCGCCAGCATCTGTCGTGACGAGCAGTACTTC
15	-	TRBD1	TRBJ1-1	TRBV14	CASSRRQGAYTEAFF	TGTGCCAGCAGCCGCAGACAGGGGGCTTACACTGAAGCTTTCTTT